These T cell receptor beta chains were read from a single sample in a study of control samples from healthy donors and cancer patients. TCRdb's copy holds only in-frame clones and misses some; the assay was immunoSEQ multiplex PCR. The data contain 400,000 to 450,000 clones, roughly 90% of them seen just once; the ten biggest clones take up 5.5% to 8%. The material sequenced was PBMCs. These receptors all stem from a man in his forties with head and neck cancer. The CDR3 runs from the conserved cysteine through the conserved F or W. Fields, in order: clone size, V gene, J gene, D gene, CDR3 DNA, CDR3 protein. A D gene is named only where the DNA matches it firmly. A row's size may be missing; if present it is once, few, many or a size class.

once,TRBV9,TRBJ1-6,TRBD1,TGTGCCAGCAGCGGGGACAGGGTTGACTCCTATAATTCACCCCTCCACTTT,CASSGDRVDSYNSPLHF
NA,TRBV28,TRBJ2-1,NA,TGTGCCAGCAGTTCTCAGGGACTTTACAATGAGCAGTTCTTC,CASSSQGLYNEQFF
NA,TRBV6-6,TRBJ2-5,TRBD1,TGTGCCAGCAGTTCAGGGGGATACGAGACCCAGTACTTC,CASSSGGYETQYF
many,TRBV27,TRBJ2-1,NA,TGTGCCAGCATCCCCGGGACTTATAACTACAATGAGCAGTTCTTC,CASIPGTYNYNEQFF
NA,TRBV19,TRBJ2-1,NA,TGTGCCACCTCAGGGTTCAATGAGCAGTTCTTC,CATSGFNEQFF
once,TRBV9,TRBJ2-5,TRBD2,TGTGCCAGCAGCTCCAGGACTAGCGGGGGGATTGAGACCCAGTACTTC,CASSSRTSGGIETQYF
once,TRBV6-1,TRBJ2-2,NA,TGTGCCAGCAGTGAAGCGCAAGGGACCGGGGAGCTGTTTTTT,CASSEAQGTGELFF
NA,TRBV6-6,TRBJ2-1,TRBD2,TGTGCCAGCAGTCCTTTGCGGGGGGCATACAATGAGCAGTTCTTC,CASSPLRGAYNEQFF
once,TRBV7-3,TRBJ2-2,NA,TGTGCCAGCAGCTCCAAGCTTGCCGGGGAGCTGTTTTTT,CASSSKLAGELFF
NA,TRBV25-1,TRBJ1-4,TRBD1,TGTGCCAGCCGCGGGACAGTTAATGAAAAACTGTTTTTT,CASRGTVNEKLFF
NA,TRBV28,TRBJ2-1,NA,TGTGCCAGTATCCGTCGGGATGAGCAGTTCTTC,CASIRRDEQFF
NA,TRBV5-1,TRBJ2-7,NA,TGCGCCAGCAGCTTGGGTTTGAGGGAAATTGGCGAGCAGTACTTC,CASSLGLREIGEQYF
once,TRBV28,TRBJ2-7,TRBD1,TGTGCCATCCTGACGGGACAGGGGGGGCACGAGCAGTACTTC,CAILTGQGGHEQYF
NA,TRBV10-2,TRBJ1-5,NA,TGCGCCAGCAGTGATGTAACGGATGATCAGCCCCAGCATTTT,CASSDVTDDQPQHF
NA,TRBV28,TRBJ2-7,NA,TGTGCCAGCAGCCGCACCACATACGAGCAGTACTTC,CASSRTTYEQYF
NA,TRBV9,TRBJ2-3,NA,TGTGCCAGCAGCGCTGGAGCTTTGAGGGGGGGCTTAGATACGCAGTATTTT,CASSAGALRGGLDTQYF
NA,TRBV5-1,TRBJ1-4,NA,TGCGCCAGCAGGCCTACAGGTCCCACCAGCGAAAAACTGTTTTTT,CASRPTGPTSEKLFF
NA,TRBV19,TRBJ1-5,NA,TGTGCCAGTACCACGTTCGGGACCAATCAGCCCCAGCATTTT,CASTTFGTNQPQHF
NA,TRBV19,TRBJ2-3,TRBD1,TGTGCCAGTAGTCCCACTCAGGGGGGCACAGATACGCAGTATTTT,CASSPTQGGTDTQYF
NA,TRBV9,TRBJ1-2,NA,TGTGCCAGCAGCGTAGCTACAGGAGGTGCCTATGGCTACACCTTC,CASSVATGGAYGYTF
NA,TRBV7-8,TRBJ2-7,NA,TGTGCCAGCAGCCCGATGAAGGGCGGGGACTACGAGCAGTACTTC,CASSPMKGGDYEQYF
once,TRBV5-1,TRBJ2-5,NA,TGCGCCAGCAGCTTAACATCAATCCAGGAGACCCAGTACTTC,CASSLTSIQETQYF
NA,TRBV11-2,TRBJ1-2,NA,TGTGCCAGCAGCTTGGACAGACTCTATGGCTACACCTTC,CASSLDRLYGYTF
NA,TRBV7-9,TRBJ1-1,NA,TGTGCCAGCAGCTTAGTTCGGGGGCAAGCTTTCTTT,CASSLVRGQAFF
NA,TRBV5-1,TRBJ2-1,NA,TGCGCCAGTCTGGCGGGGGCCCCCAACAATGAGCAGTTCTTC,CASLAGAPNNEQFF
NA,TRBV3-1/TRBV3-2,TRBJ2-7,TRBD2,TGTGCCAGCAGCCAAGAGGGGAGGGTCCCGGCGGGGGAGCAGTACTTC,CASSQEGRVPAGEQYF
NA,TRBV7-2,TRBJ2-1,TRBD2,TGTGCCAGCAGCTTAGTCGGCCCCAGACTAGCGGGGCAGGATGAGCAGTTCTTC,CASSLVGPRLAGQDEQFF
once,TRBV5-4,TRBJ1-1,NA,TGTGCCAGCAGCCCATTCGGGGGGTTGAACACTGAAGCTTTCTTT,CASSPFGGLNTEAFF
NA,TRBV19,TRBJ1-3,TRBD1,TGTGCCAGTACCCCGGGACAGTTAATCTCTGGAAACACCATATATTTT,CASTPGQLISGNTIYF
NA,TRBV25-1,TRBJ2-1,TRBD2,TGTGCCAGCAGTGAAGGGGGGAGCGGGGGATACAATGAGCAGTTCTTC,CASSEGGSGGYNEQFF
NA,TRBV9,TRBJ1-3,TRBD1,TGTGCCAGCAGCGCCGCCGACAGGGCAGGAAACACCATATATTTT,CASSAADRAGNTIYF
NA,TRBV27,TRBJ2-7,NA,TGTGCCAGCAGCCTCACGTGGGCTGACGAGCAGTACTTC,CASSLTWADEQYF
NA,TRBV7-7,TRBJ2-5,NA,TGTGCTAGCAGTTTGGGGCAGGGGGGCGCAGAGACCCAGTACTTC,CASSLGQGGAETQYF
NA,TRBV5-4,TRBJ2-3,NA,TGTGCCAGCAGACCTTCCGGGACCCACACAGATACGCAGTATTTT,CASRPSGTHTDTQYF
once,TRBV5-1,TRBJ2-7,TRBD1,TGCGCCAGCAGCTTGGGGCCTCTTCCGGGACAGGGGAAATACGAGCAGTACTTC,CASSLGPLPGQGKYEQYF
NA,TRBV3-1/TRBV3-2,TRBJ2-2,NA,TGTGCCAGCAGCCATGGGGAGAACACCGGGGAGCTGTTTTTT,CASSHGENTGELFF
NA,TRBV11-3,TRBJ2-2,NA,TGTGCCAGCAGCTTAGTAAGGTCCGGGGAGCTGTTTTTT,CASSLVRSGELFF
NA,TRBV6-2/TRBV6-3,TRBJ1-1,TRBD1,TGTGCCAGCAGTTCCCGGACAGGGTGGGCTGAAGCTTTCTTT,CASSSRTGWAEAFF
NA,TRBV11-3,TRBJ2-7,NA,TGTGCCAGCAGCTTGCGTGGAGCTGAGCAGTACTTC,CASSLRGAEQYF
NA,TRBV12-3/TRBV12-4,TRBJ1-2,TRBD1,TGTGCCAGCAGTTGGGAGGGGGCCTATGGCTACACCTTC,CASSWEGAYGYTF
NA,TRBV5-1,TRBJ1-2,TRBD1,TGCGCCAGCAGCCCTCGACAGGGGGCCAACTATGGCTACACCTTC,CASSPRQGANYGYTF
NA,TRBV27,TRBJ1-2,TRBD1,TGTGCCAGCAGTTTGGACAGGGAAGGCTATGGCTACACCTTC,CASSLDREGYGYTF
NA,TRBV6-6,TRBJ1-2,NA,TGTGCCAGCAGTTATGGGTCGGCGGCCACCTTC,CASSYGSAATF
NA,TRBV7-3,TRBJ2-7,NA,TGTGCCAGCAGCTTAGTGAGCGGGCCATCCTACGAGCAGTACTTC,CASSLVSGPSYEQYF
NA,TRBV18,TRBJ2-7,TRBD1,TGTGCCAGCTCATCCGGGACAGGGGCGGAGCAGTACTTC,CASSSGTGAEQYF
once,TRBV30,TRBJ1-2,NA,TGTGCCTGGAGTGTGCTAGTCCTTGCTGGCTATGGCTACACCTTC,CAWSVLVLAGYGYTF